This entry lists 15 T cell receptor beta chains sequenced from one sample in a study of blood T cell repertoires in COVID-19. Here immunoSEQ multiplex PCR was the method, and the copy in TCRdb shows in-frame clones only, minus some. This table holds about 94,000 clones, about 82% found once. Sequencing was carried out using peripheral blood. These receptors all come from a woman aged 55-69 years in a cohort sampled during active or convalescent COVID-19.

The chain joins TRBV5-6 to TRBJ2-7; D may be TRBD2 (6 bases). The CDR3 has 16 amino acids. Germline V CDR1 and CDR2: SGHDT, YYEEEE. The ends were cut back, 3 bases at V and 6 bases at J, with 22 bases in the middle. The CDR3 here is CASSSPRDSIRGEQYF. Written as DNA, the CDR3 is TGTGCCAGCAGCTCCCCCCGGGACTCCATAAGGGGCGAGCAGTACTTC.

V gene TRBV12-3 or TRBV12-4 combines with J gene TRBJ1-2; TRBD1 is a possible D gene (5 bases). The CDR3 covers 13 residues. Trimming pared 1 base from V and 7 bases from J, leaving 10 bases between. CDR3 residues: CASSLGGGAGYTF. The CDR3, as DNA: TGTGCCAGCAGTTTAGGGGGCGGAGCTGGCTACACCTTC.

V is TRBV10-3 and J is TRBJ2-3; no reliable D call. V lost 3 bases, J lost 2 bases, and 6 bases lay in between. Germline V gives CDR1 ENHRY, CDR2 SYGVKD. The CDR3 totals 13 residues. CDR3 sequence: CAISDYLTDTQYF. The CDR3 DNA reads TGTGCCATCAGTGACTACCTCACAGATACGCAGTATTTT.

The chain employs TRBV4-2 and TRBJ1-3; D is perhaps TRBD1 (6 bases). This CDR3 is 17 amino acids long. From germline, CDR1 is LGHNA and CDR2 YNFKEQ. V was pared by 4 bases and J by 2 bases, with 18 bases between. The chain's CDR3 is CASSRVNPGTTGNTIYF. CDR3 nucleotide sequence: TGTGCCAGCAGCCGCGTGAATCCCGGGACAACTGGAAACACCATATATTTT.

The chain carries TRBV28 and TRBJ1-4, with 7 bases fitting TRBD1. The trim removed 5 bases at V and 6 bases at J, leaving 6 bases unmatched. The CDR3 sequence is 14 residues long. From germline, CDR1 is MDHEN and CDR2 SYDVKM. The CDR3: CASSPQGMDEKLFF. CDR3 bases: TGTGCCAGCAGTCCACAGGGGATGGATGAAAAACTGTTTTTT.

The rearrangement joins TRBV7-6 to TRBJ2-3; TRBD2 might be the D (5 bases). The germline gives CDR1 SGHVS, CDR2 FNYEAQ. Trimming removed 4 bases at V and 2 bases at J, with 13 bases between. The CDR3 consists of 15 residues. This CDR3 is CASSSNAGYTDTQYF. The CDR3 nucleotides read TGTGCCAGCAGCTCTAATGCGGGTTACACAGATACGCAGTATTTT.

The chain recombines TRBV4-1 with TRBJ2-3; 7 bases align to TRBD2. The V segment lost 0 bases and the J segment 7 bases; nucleotides outside the gene matches: 10. Per germline, CDR1 MGHRA and CDR2 YSYEKL. CDR3 size: 16 residues. The chain's CDR3 is CASSQDGAGVLNTQYF. The CDR3 coding sequence is TGCGCCAGCAGCCAAGATGGGGCGGGAGTTTTGAATACGCAGTATTTT.

The chain carries TRBV5-6 and TRBJ2-1; D perhaps matches TRBD1 (5 bases). The germline gives CDR1 SGHDT, CDR2 YYEEEE. The CDR3 runs to 16 residues. Trimming removed 3 bases from V and 0 bases from J, with 13 bases in between. CDR3 residues: CASSSLTVSSYNEQFF. DNA for the CDR3: TGTGCCAGCAGCTCCCTGACAGTGAGCTCCTACAATGAGCAGTTCTTC.

This rearrangement joins TRBV7-3 to TRBJ2-3, with a possible D match to TRBD1 (6 bases). Trimming took 1 base from V and 0 from J, leaving 8 bases between them. The CDR3 is 15 residues long. Germline loops: CDR1 SGHTA, CDR2 FQGTGA. This chain's CDR3 is CASSLIGQSTDTQYF. CDR3 nucleotide sequence: TGTGCCAGCAGCTTAATAGGACAGAGCACAGATACGCAGTATTTT.

The V and J genes are TRBV27 and TRBJ2-2; perhaps TRBD1 as D (6 bases). The V gene's germline CDR1 is MNHEY and CDR2 SMNVEV (reference sequence). The V gene lost 6 bases and the J gene lost 0 bases, with 8 bases spanning the gap. The CDR3 is 14 residues long. The CDR3 loop is CASSRTANTGELFF. The CDR3 DNA reads as TGTGCCAGCAGCCGGACAGCGAACACCGGGGAGCTGTTTTTT.

This chain uses TRBV7-9 with TRBJ1-4; 12 nucleotides align to TRBD1. Trimming took 6 bases from V and 10 from J; bases not matched to a gene: 12. The CDR3 spans 16 residues. CDR1 is SEHNR, CDR2 FQNEAQ, per germline (reference sequence). CDR3: CASRRSPGTGGRKLFF. In DNA form, the CDR3 reads TGTGCCAGCAGGAGGTCGCCCGGGACAGGGGGCCGAAAACTGTTTTTT.

The chain has TRBV7-9 and TRBJ2-3; D remains unclear. The CDR3 is 12 amino acids. With 6 bases removed from V and 0 bases from J, the gap between germline ends came to 4 bases. In germline, CDR1 is SEHNR, CDR2 FQNEAQ (reference sequence). The CDR3 loop reads CASSESTDTQYF. The CDR3 DNA reads TGTGCCAGCAGTGAGAGCACAGATACGCAGTATTTT.

The sample holds a few counts of this clone. This chain joins TRBV3-1 (or the pseudogene TRBV3-2) and TRBJ2-3, with 7 bases that match TRBD2. The CDR3 is 15 residues long. The V gene's germline CDR1 is LGHDT and CDR2 YNNKEL (reference sequence). After removal of 1 base from V and 4 bases from J, the junction contained 5 bases not matched to a gene. As DNA, the CDR3 is TGTGCCAGCAGCCAAGCACGGCTAGCGGCAGATACGCAGTATTTT. Protein: CASSQARLAADTQYF.

CDR3 DNA sequence: TGTGCCAGCAGCCTTCCCAGGACAGATAATGAAAAACTGTTTTTT. This sequence encodes CASSLPRTDNEKLFF. The J gene is TRBJ1-4, the V gene TRBV7-2, with a tentative D call TRBD1 (6 bases). Per germline, CDR1 SGHTA and CDR2 FQGNSA. The CDR3 covers 15 residues. Deletions cut 5 bases from V and 4 bases from J, with 14 bases between. The full variable domain, completed using reference TRBV7-2 and TRBJ1-4, is GAGVSQSPSNKVTEKGKDVELRCDPISGHTALYWYRQSLGQGLEFLIYFQGNSAPDKSGLPSDRFSAERTGGSVSTLTIQRTQQEDSAVYLCASSLPRTDNEKLFFGSGTQLSVL.

The gene calls are TRBV2 and TRBJ1-1; maybe TRBD1 (6 bases). The germline V gene has CDR1 SNHLY and CDR2 FYNNEI. Trimming cost V 4 bases and J 4 bases, with 13 bases left between them. There are 14 residues in the CDR3. The CDR3 bases are TGTGCCAGCAGTGGGGTGCAGGGGAGCACTGAAGCTTTCTTT. This codes for CASSGVQGSTEAFF.